This T cell receptor beta chain is from a study of blood T cell repertoires in COVID-19. Study as a whole: The United States, Italy and Spain provided the acute and convalescent COVID-19 samples.

Looked up from germline, CDR1 is SGHVS and CDR2 is FNYEAQ. J lost 4 bases, V lost 3 bases, and 5 bases had no gene match. This CDR3 is 15 amino acids long. How the authors handled the data: The assay estimated nucleated cells by amplifying reference gene primers. Some clones are missing from TCRdb's copy, which holds only in-frame ones; the method was immunoSEQ multiplex PCR. The DNA gave D and trimming, while V, J and clone size come from that table. The sample lists around 260,000 clones; approximately 91% were seen once. V is TRBV7-6 and J is TRBJ1-1, with TRBD1 matching over 10 bases. Sample: peripheral blood. The TCR comes from a woman in her thirties or forties who had recovered from COVID-19. In nucleotides, the CDR3 is TGTGCCAGCAGCTTTGTGACAGGGGGCTTCACTGAAGCTTTCTTT. Its translation is CASSFVTGGFTEAFF.